This is a list of T cell receptor beta chains from one sample in a study of PD-1 blockade in classical Hodgkin lymphoma. Some clones are missing from TCRdb's copy, which holds only in-frame ones; the method was immunoSEQ multiplex PCR. Of 20,000 to 30,000 clones in the sample, 69% were seen once. Sequencing used peripheral blood mononuclear cells (PBMCs), obtained at baseline. The origin of the receptors is a human donor with classical Hodgkin lymphoma. Each CDR3 is given with its conserved first and last residue. The order of the fields is V gene, J gene, clone size, D gene, CDR3 DNA, CDR3 protein. The D gene is left open where the match is weak. Part of the rows lack a size; the others show once, few, many or a class for expanded clones.

TRBV4-1	TRBJ2-7	.	.	TGCGCCAGCAGCCAAGATGCCCAAGGGCTAATCTACGAGCAGTACTTC	CASSQDAQGLIYEQYF
TRBV4-1	TRBJ2-5	medium-sized	TRBD2	TGCGCCAGCAGCCCCGACCACCTTAGCGGGGAGTATGGAGAGACCCAGTACTTC	CASSPDHLSGEYGETQYF
TRBV7-6	TRBJ1-1	.	TRBD1	TGTGCCAGCAGCTTAGGCCCCACAGGGGGCGTAGAGGCTTTCTTT	CASSLGPTGGVEAFF
TRBV28	TRBJ2-3	.	TRBD2	TGTGCCAGCAGCCTCCATAGCGGGTGGGGCACAGATACGCAGTATTTT	CASSLHSGWGTDTQYF
TRBV30	TRBJ2-3	.	.	TGTGCCTGGATGGGGGTGTTTAGCACAGATACGCAGTATTTT	CAWMGVFSTDTQYF
TRBV18	TRBJ1-1	.	.	TGTGCCAGCTCCCCAGGACAGATAAAGAACACTGAAGCTTTCTTT	CASSPGQIKNTEAFF
TRBV11-2	TRBJ2-7	.	.	TGTGCCAGCAGCCTCGACGGGACATACATCTCCTACGAGCAGTACTTC	CASSLDGTYISYEQYF
TRBV2	TRBJ2-3	.	.	TGTGCCAGCAGTGGGCCTAGCGTCGGGTCAGATACGCAGTATTTT	CASSGPSVGSDTQYF
TRBV12-5	TRBJ2-5	.	.	TGTGCTAGTGGTTTGGTACAAGAAGAGACCCAGTACTTC	CASGLVQEETQYF
TRBV27	TRBJ1-1	few	.	TGTGCCAGCAGTTTATCGTTTGGGATGACTGAAGCTTTCTTT	CASSLSFGMTEAFF
TRBV4-3	TRBJ2-7	.	TRBD1	TGCGCCAGCAGCCAGGGAACAGGGGACTACGAGCAGTACTTC	CASSQGTGDYEQYF
TRBV5-8	TRBJ2-7	.	.	TGTGCCAGCAGCTTGGAATCGGGACAAAGGTCTTACGAGCAGTACTTC	CASSLESGQRSYEQYF
TRBV27	TRBJ2-7	.	TRBD1	TGTGCCAGCAGGGCAACACCAACCTACGGGACAGGGCCCTACGAGCAGTACTTC	CASRATPTYGTGPYEQYF
TRBV7-8	TRBJ2-3	.	.	TGTGCCAGCAGCTTAGAGGCAGGGTGGACAGATACGCAGTATTTT	CASSLEAGWTDTQYF
TRBV13	TRBJ2-1	.	TRBD2	TGTGCCAGCAGCCCTGCGGGGGGAAGCTCCTACAATGAGCAGTTCTTC	CASSPAGGSSYNEQFF
TRBV7-9	TRBJ2-5	.	.	TGTGCCAGCAGCTTACAAGAGACCCAGTACTTC	CASSLQETQYF
TRBV19	TRBJ1-1	.	.	TGTGCCAGTAGTATAGAGAACACTGAAGCTTTCTTT	CASSIENTEAFF
TRBV27	TRBJ1-1	.	.	TGTGCCAGCAGTTGGACATTCGGCACTGAAGCTTTCTTT	CASSWTFGTEAFF
TRBV2	TRBJ2-7	.	.	TGTGCCAGCAGAGGACAGCAGCACCTCTCCTACGAGCAGTACTTC	CASRGQQHLSYEQYF
TRBV4-3	TRBJ2-1	once	TRBD2	TGCGCCAGCACCCGGGAGGGGGGAAGCTACAATGAGCAGTTCTTC	CASTREGGSYNEQFF
TRBV4-3	TRBJ1-2	.	.	TGCGCCAGCAGCCAAGGTACACAGGGTAACTATGGCTACACCTTC	CASSQGTQGNYGYTF
TRBV5-6	TRBJ1-5	.	.	TGTGCCAGCAGCTTGGCCGGGGGTGCTAGGCAGCCCCAGCATTTT	CASSLAGGARQPQHF
TRBV4-3	TRBJ1-2	once	.	TGCGCCAGCAGCCAAGAGGGATATAATGGCTACACCTTC	CASSQEGYNGYTF
TRBV10-3	TRBJ2-7	few	.	TGTGCCATCAGTGAGTCGTCAGGGCTCACCTACGAGCAGTACTTC	CAISESSGLTYEQYF
TRBV27	TRBJ1-1	.	.	TGTGCCAGCAGTTTATCCGGGGCGCTTTTGAACACTGAAGCTTTCTTT	CASSLSGALLNTEAFF
TRBV7-8	TRBJ1-3	.	.	TGTGCCAGCAGCCCCCAAGGTGCCAGGGCTTGGGGAAACACCATATATTTT	CASSPQGARAWGNTIYF
TRBV6-6	TRBJ2-1	once	.	TGTGCCAGCAGTTACCGGGGGTTTTCGCAGTTCTTC	CASSYRGFSQFF
TRBV19	TRBJ1-1	.	.	TGTGCCAGTAGTACGACAGCCAGCACTGAAGCTTTCTTT	CASSTTASTEAFF
TRBV7-2	TRBJ2-2	few	.	TGTGCCAGCAGCCCTAGGACTGCTAACACCGGGGAGCTGTTTTTT	CASSPRTANTGELFF
TRBV6-6	TRBJ2-1	.	.	TGTGCCAGCTCACGCCAGGGCGGGTTGAATGAGCAGTTCTTC	CASSRQGGLNEQFF
TRBV4-1	TRBJ2-1	once	.	TGCGCCAGCAGCCAAGTAGGAGCGTCCTACAATGAGCAGTTCTTC	CASSQVGASYNEQFF
TRBV11-1	TRBJ2-5	once	.	TGTGCCAGCACCCTTAGCGAAGAGACCCAGTACTTC	CASTLSEETQYF
TRBV9	TRBJ2-3	.	.	TGTGCCAGCAGCGTAGGGTGGGGGGGCCGAAATACGCAGTATTTT	CASSVGWGGRNTQYF
TRBV7-9	TRBJ2-7	.	.	TGTGCCAGCAGCTTAGGGCAGGGGATTCGCAACGAGCAGTACTTC	CASSLGQGIRNEQYF
TRBV25-1	TRBJ2-7	.	TRBD2	TGTGCCAGCAGTCAGCGGACTAGCGGGGGTTACGAGCAGTACTTC	CASSQRTSGGYEQYF
TRBV19	TRBJ1-2	.	.	TGTGCCAGTACTCAGGGTAGGAATGGCTACACCTTC	CASTQGRNGYTF
TRBV13	TRBJ1-3	.	TRBD1	TGTGCCAGCAGCACTAGGACAGGGGGCGACCAAAACACCATATATTTT	CASSTRTGGDQNTIYF
TRBV29-1	TRBJ2-7	.	TRBD2	TGCAGCGCTACAGGACTAGCGGGGGGGCCGTACGAGCAGTACTTC	CSATGLAGGPYEQYF
TRBV13	TRBJ2-7	.	.	TGTGCCAGCAGCTCTCAGTTATCCTCCTACGAGCAGTACTTC	CASSSQLSSYEQYF
TRBV5-8	TRBJ2-7	.	.	TGTGCCAGCAGCTTGGGGTACGGCGACGAGCAGTACTTC	CASSLGYGDEQYF
TRBV6-5	TRBJ2-2	.	.	TGTGCCAGCAGTTACTGGACCGGGGAGCTGTTTTTT	CASSYWTGELFF
TRBV30	TRBJ2-7	.	.	TGTGCCTGGACAAACCCAGGGAGGTTCTACGAGCAGTACTTC	CAWTNPGRFYEQYF
TRBV27	TRBJ2-2	once	TRBD1	TGTGCCAGCAGTTCCGGGACAGGCACCCGGGAGCTGTTTTTT	CASSSGTGTRELFF
TRBV30	TRBJ2-3	.	.	TGTGCCTGGTGGGGCGGGCATACGCAGTATTTT	CAWWGGHTQYF
TRBV27	TRBJ1-2	.	.	TGTGCCAGCAGTTTAATCCCATATCGCGGCTACACCTTC	CASSLIPYRGYTF